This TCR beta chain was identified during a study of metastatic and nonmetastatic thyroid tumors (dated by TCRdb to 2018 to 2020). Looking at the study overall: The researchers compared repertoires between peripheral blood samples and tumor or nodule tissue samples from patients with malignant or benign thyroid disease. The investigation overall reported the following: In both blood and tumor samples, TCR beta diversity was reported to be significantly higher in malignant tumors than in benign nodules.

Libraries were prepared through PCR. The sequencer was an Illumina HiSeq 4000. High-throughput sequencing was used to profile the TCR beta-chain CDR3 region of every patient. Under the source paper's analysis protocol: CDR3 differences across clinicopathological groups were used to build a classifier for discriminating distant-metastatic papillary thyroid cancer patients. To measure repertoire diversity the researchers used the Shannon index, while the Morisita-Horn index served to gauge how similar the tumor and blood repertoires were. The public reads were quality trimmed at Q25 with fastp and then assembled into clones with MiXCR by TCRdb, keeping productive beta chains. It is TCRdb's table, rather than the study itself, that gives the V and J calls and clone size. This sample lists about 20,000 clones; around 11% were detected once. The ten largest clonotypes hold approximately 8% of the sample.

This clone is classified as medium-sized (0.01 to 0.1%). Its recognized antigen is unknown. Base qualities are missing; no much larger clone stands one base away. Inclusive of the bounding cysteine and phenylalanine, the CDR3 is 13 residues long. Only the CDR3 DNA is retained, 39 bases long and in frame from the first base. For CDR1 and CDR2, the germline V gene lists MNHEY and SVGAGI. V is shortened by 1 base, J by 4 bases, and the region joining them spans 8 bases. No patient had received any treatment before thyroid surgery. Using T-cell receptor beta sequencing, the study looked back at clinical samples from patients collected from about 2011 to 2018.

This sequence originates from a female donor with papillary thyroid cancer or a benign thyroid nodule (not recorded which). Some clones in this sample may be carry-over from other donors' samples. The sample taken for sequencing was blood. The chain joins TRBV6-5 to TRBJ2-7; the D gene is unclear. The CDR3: CASSYLARYEQYF. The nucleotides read TGTGCCAGCAGTTACTTGGCGAGGTACGAGCAGTACTTC.